The subject of this entry is one T cell receptor beta chain. Deletions cut 6 bases from V and 8 bases from J, with 16 bases between. This CDR3 contains 13 residues. The germline CDR1 and CDR2 sequences are SNHLY and FYNNEI. Repertoires were generated with immunoSEQ multiplex PCR, while TCRdb's copy carries only in-frame clones and drops some. The table lists around 250,000 clones, 65% to 85% of them singletons. The data stem from a study of blood T cell repertoires in COVID-19. Study-wide background: The samples span acute and convalescent COVID-19 from the United States, Italy and Spain. Sources were T cells, B-cell-depleted T cells, or PBMCs; the material itself was cDNA or gDNA.

The sequence derives from a woman aged 40 to 49 who had recovered from COVID-19. The source material was peripheral blood. The chain recombines TRBV2 with TRBJ1-2; D unclear. CDR3 coding DNA: TGTGCCAGCAGCGAAAACCTAGGAGAGGGCTACACCTTC. It yields the protein CASSENLGEGYTF.